These T cell receptor beta chains were read from a single sample in a study of blood T cell repertoires in COVID-19. Sequenced by immunoSEQ multiplex PCR; TCRdb stores in-frame clones only, minus some. Among approximately 140,000 clones listed, around nine tenths were seen once. Sequences were obtained from peripheral blood. These receptors originate from a woman between 40 and 55 years old with acute or convalescent COVID-19. Each CDR3 is given with its conserved first and last residue. Each record gives: V gene, J gene, D gene, clone size, CDR3 DNA, CDR3 protein. A D gene is named only where the DNA matches it firmly. Clone size is not always given. Where it is, it says once, few, many or a class for expanded clones.

v_gene: TRBV7-2; j_gene: TRBJ2-2; d_gene: TRBD2; abundance: -; CDR3nt: TGTGCCAGCAGCTTACTGACGGGGGGCACCGGGGAGCTGTTTTTT; CDR3aa: CASSLLTGGTGELFF
v_gene: TRBV18; j_gene: TRBJ1-1; d_gene: -; abundance: -; CDR3nt: TGTGCCAGCTCACCACGGCAGAACACTGAAGCTTTCTTT; CDR3aa: CASSPRQNTEAFF
v_gene: TRBV19; j_gene: TRBJ2-3; d_gene: TRBD2; abundance: -; CDR3nt: TGTGCCAGTAGTACCCGACTAGCGGGAGTAGCAGATACGCAGTATTTT; CDR3aa: CASSTRLAGVADTQYF
v_gene: TRBV2; j_gene: TRBJ2-2; d_gene: -; abundance: -; CDR3nt: TGTGCCAGCACCTTGAACACCGGGGAGCTGTTTTTT; CDR3aa: CASTLNTGELFF
v_gene: TRBV6-5; j_gene: TRBJ2-7; d_gene: TRBD2; abundance: -; CDR3nt: TGTGCCAGCGGACAGTTGCGGGGGGTAGGATGGGAGCAGTACTTC; CDR3aa: CASGQLRGVGWEQYF
v_gene: TRBV19; j_gene: TRBJ2-7; d_gene: TRBD2; abundance: once; CDR3nt: TGTGCCAGTCGCCGGGGGACTAGCAACAACGAGCAGTACTTC; CDR3aa: CASRRGTSNNEQYF
v_gene: TRBV4-1; j_gene: TRBJ1-6; d_gene: TRBD1; abundance: -; CDR3nt: TGCGCCAGCAGCCACGGACAGGGGAGAGTAGGATCACCCCTCCACTTT; CDR3aa: CASSHGQGRVGSPLHF
v_gene: TRBV27; j_gene: TRBJ1-2; d_gene: TRBD1; abundance: -; CDR3nt: TGTGCCAGCAGTAGGAGACAGGGACTTGCGGATGGCTACACCTTC; CDR3aa: CASSRRQGLADGYTF
v_gene: TRBV6-5; j_gene: TRBJ1-4; d_gene: -; abundance: -; CDR3nt: TGTGCCAGCAGTTACAGGAGGATAGCCTCTAATGAAAAACTGTTTTTT; CDR3aa: CASSYRRIASNEKLFF
v_gene: TRBV28; j_gene: TRBJ2-7; d_gene: TRBD2; abundance: -; CDR3nt: TGTGCCAGCAGTGGGAGGGCAGGGTACTACGAGCAGTACTTC; CDR3aa: CASSGRAGYYEQYF
v_gene: TRBV2; j_gene: TRBJ1-1; d_gene: -; abundance: -; CDR3nt: TGTGCCAGCACTCTAAAGGGAGGGGACACTGAAGCTTTCTTT; CDR3aa: CASTLKGGDTEAFF
v_gene: TRBV28; j_gene: TRBJ2-1; d_gene: TRBD2; abundance: -; CDR3nt: TGTGCCAGCAGACTAGCGGGGCTCCGAACGTACAATGAGCAGTTCTTC; CDR3aa: CASRLAGLRTYNEQFF
v_gene: TRBV5-1; j_gene: TRBJ1-1; d_gene: -; abundance: -; CDR3nt: TGCGCCAGCGGGACGGGGACAAAGAACACTGAAGCTTTCTTT; CDR3aa: CASGTGTKNTEAFF
v_gene: TRBV12-5; j_gene: TRBJ1-1; d_gene: TRBD1; abundance: -; CDR3nt: TGTGCTAGTGGTTTGATCCGAGGGACAGACGAGAACACTGAAGCTTTCTTT; CDR3aa: CASGLIRGTDENTEAFF
v_gene: TRBV6-5; j_gene: TRBJ1-4; d_gene: -; abundance: few; CDR3nt: TGTGCCAGCGGGCCCCCCGGGGCAACTAATGAAAAACTGTTTTTT; CDR3aa: CASGPPGATNEKLFF
v_gene: TRBV12-3/TRBV12-4; j_gene: TRBJ1-1; d_gene: -; abundance: -; CDR3nt: TGTGCCAGCACCGTCGGACAGAACACTGAAGCTTTCTTT; CDR3aa: CASTVGQNTEAFF
v_gene: TRBV5-8; j_gene: TRBJ1-5; d_gene: -; abundance: -; CDR3nt: TGTGCCAGCCGTTTTCCTACTCAGCCCCAGCATTTT; CDR3aa: CASRFPTQPQHF
v_gene: TRBV30; j_gene: TRBJ1-5; d_gene: -; abundance: once; CDR3nt: TGTGCCTGGAGTCTACAGACAGGCAATCAGCCCCAGCATTTT; CDR3aa: CAWSLQTGNQPQHF
v_gene: TRBV2; j_gene: TRBJ2-7; d_gene: -; abundance: once; CDR3nt: TGTGCCAGCTATTCGACAGCCGAGCAGTACTTC; CDR3aa: CASYSTAEQYF
v_gene: TRBV5-1; j_gene: TRBJ1-2; d_gene: -; abundance: once; CDR3nt: TGCGCCAGCAGCTTAGACAGCCTAGGAAACTATGGCTACACCTTC; CDR3aa: CASSLDSLGNYGYTF
v_gene: TRBV2; j_gene: TRBJ1-1; d_gene: -; abundance: -; CDR3nt: TGTGCCAGCAGTGATGCCGGGAGAGGGGGGGACACTGAAGCTTTCTTT; CDR3aa: CASSDAGRGGDTEAFF
v_gene: TRBV6-2/TRBV6-3; j_gene: TRBJ2-7; d_gene: TRBD2; abundance: -; CDR3nt: TGTGCCAGCAGCGCCGGGACTAGCTATTACGAGCAGTACTTC; CDR3aa: CASSAGTSYYEQYF
v_gene: TRBV6-5; j_gene: TRBJ2-1; d_gene: TRBD1; abundance: -; CDR3nt: TGTGCCAGCAGTTACGAGGGACAGGGTTACAATGAGCAGTTCTTC; CDR3aa: CASSYEGQGYNEQFF
v_gene: TRBV25-1; j_gene: TRBJ2-1; d_gene: TRBD1; abundance: once; CDR3nt: TGTGCCAGCAGCCTACAGGGGTCTTACAATGAGCAGTTCTTC; CDR3aa: CASSLQGSYNEQFF